This T cell receptor (beta chain) was profiled in a study of graft-versus-host responses after intestinal transplantation. Study-level background: Recipients underwent multivisceral, liver-intestinal, or isolated intestinal transplants.

This clone was picked up one time. Its specificity is not known. At one end, the junction sequence differs from germline, possibly due to a read error. The sample carries other DNA sequences with the same CDR3. Here immunoSEQ multiplex PCR was the method, and the copy in TCRdb shows in-frame clones only, minus some. The table includes 81,000 or so clones, 80% to 95% detected once. Germline CDR1 is SGDLS and CDR2 is YYNGEE. The CDR3 is 14 residues long. This chain connects TRBV9 to TRBJ2-7, with a possible D match to TRBD1 (5 bases). This clonotype was obtained from a human donor who was the organ donor for an intestinal transplant. The sequenced sample was unstimulated CD8+ T cells sorted from spleen or lymph node cells, obtained before transplant. The CDR3 reads CASSPGFFRDEQYF. In nucleotides, the CDR3 is TGCGCCAGCAGCCCAGGGTTCTTTCGGGACGAGCAGTACTTC.